Listed here is a single T cell receptor beta chain. Its antigen remains unknown. Unique molecular identifiers were carried by the TCR beta cDNA libraries. TCRdb recomputed calls from the PCR reads with MiXCR, one row per CDR3 protein. The sample includes hundreds of thousands of distinct CDR3 sequences, roughly two fifths of them seen just once. This CDR3 has 14 residues. Trimming removed 7 bases at V and 0 bases at J, with 13 bases between. The germline gives CDR1 SQVTM, CDR2 ANQGSEA. This entry belongs to a study of post-analysis software for immune sequencing data. Study-level points and caveats: When patients were compared with controls, about five TRBV segments were more frequent, TRBV5-6, TRBV5-1 and TRBV20-1 among them.

The chain couples TRBV29-1 to TRBJ2-1, with D possibly TRBD1 on 6 matching bases. The TCR sequence derives from a girl aged 10 to 17 with multiple sclerosis. The sequenced sample was blood. CDR3 nucleotides: TGCAGCGGTAAGGACAGCAGCTCCTACAATGAGCAGTTCTTC. This gives the protein CSGKDSSSYNEQFF.